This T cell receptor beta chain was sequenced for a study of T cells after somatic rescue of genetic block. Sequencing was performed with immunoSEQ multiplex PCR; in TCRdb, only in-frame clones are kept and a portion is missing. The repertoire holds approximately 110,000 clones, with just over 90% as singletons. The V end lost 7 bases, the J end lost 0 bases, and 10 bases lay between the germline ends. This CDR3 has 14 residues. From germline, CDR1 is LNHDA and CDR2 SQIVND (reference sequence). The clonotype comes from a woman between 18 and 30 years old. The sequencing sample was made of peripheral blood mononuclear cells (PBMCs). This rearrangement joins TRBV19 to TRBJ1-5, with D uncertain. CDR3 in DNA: TGTGCCAGTAACGGAAGATATAGCAATCAGCCCCAGCATTTT. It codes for CASNGRYSNQPQHF.